This TCR beta chain is drawn from a study of blood T cell repertoires in COVID-19. This clone was recorded only once. Libraries were prepared by immunoSEQ multiplex PCR; TCRdb keeps only in-frame clonotypes and omits some of them. Of over 450,000 clones listed, roughly nine tenths are singletons. CDR1 and CDR2 from the germline V gene are KGHDR and SFDVKD. V shed 5 bases, J shed 7 bases, and the junction held 5 bases outside the gene matches. The CDR3 has 13 residues. Followed longitudinally, the Seattle patients had been enrolled during active infection. Material: peripheral blood. This sequence originates from a man between 18 and 35 years old with COVID-19, enrolled during active disease. The chain links TRBV24-1 to TRBJ2-7; 9 bases match TRBD2. CDR3 in DNA: TGTGCCACCAGTGGTACTCTAGCGGGGGAGCAGTACTTC. It yields the protein CATSGTLAGEQYF.